This TCR beta chain came from a study of T cell clonotyping in hematopoietic cell transplantation. Study-level findings and limits: Graft donor and pretransplant recipient Inverse Simpson Index values predicted broader posttransplant TCR diversity. No sorting was done, leaving CD4 and CD8 contributions mixed. After transplant, recipient diversity fell while pathologically expanded clonotypes grew through day 180.

The protocol was immunoSEQ multiplex PCR, while the TCRdb copy is restricted to in-frame clones and leaves out a portion. The sample yields roughly 5,300 clones, roughly four fifths seen once. Samples: about 28 days before transplant, then days 30, 100 and 180 after. Comment on this clone: The antigen is not known.

The TCR comes from a male patient aged 60-69 years who had an allogeneic stem cell transplant, so T cells may come from the graft donor. Some clones in this sample may be carry-over from other donors' samples. This specimen was peripheral blood mononuclear cells, taken 100 days after allogeneic stem cell transplant.

The DNA of the CDR3 is TGCGCCAGCAGTGAGGGGCTGGGGGGGGGCTATGAGCAGTTCTTC. Its translation: CASSEGLGGGYEQFF. The chain links TRBV10-1 to TRBJ2-1, with a tentative D call TRBD2 (7 bases). V was clipped by 2 bases and J by 8 bases, with 16 bases between them. This CDR3 is built from 15 residues. Germline values: CDR1 WNHNN, CDR2 SYGVQD (reference sequence).